These 8 T cell receptor beta chains were all obtained from the same sample, sequenced in a study of blood T cell repertoires in COVID-19. Profiling relied on immunoSEQ multiplex PCR, and the TCRdb table lists in-frame clones only, not all of them. The data contain over 250,000 clones, approximately 90% of them singletons. Sequencing was carried out using PBMCs or T cells enriched from blood (not recorded which). The receptors originated from a woman between 18 and 30 years old who had recovered from COVID-19.

This sequence joins TRBV10-3 and TRBJ2-1, with TRBD2 matching over 12 bases. The CDR3 contains 15 residues. Trimming removed 4 bases from V and 7 bases from J; junction bases left unmatched: 5. Germline V CDR1 and CDR2: ENHRY, SYGVKD. The CDR3 DNA reads as TGTGCCATCAGTGTAGTGACTAGCGGGAGAAATGAGCAGTTCTTC. Its protein product is CAISVVTSGRNEQFF.

The CDR3 loop reads CASSFIRVATEAFF. DNA for the CDR3: TGTGCCAGCAGCTTTATCAGGGTTGCCACTGAAGCTTTCTTT. The chain is built from TRBV7-9 and TRBJ1-1, with D possibly matching TRBD1 (5 bases). The V gene lost 3 bases and the J gene lost 4 bases, with 12 bases spanning the gap. The CDR3 contains 14 residues. CDR1 SEHNR and CDR2 FQNEAQ come from the germline V gene (reference sequence).

The chain couples TRBV4-1 to TRBJ1-1, with D tentatively TRBD1 (5 bases). There are 15 residues in the CDR3. V was clipped by 1 base and J by 5 bases, with 14 bases between them. Germline V lookup: CDR1 MGHRA, CDR2 YSYEKL. DNA for the CDR3: TGCGCCAGCAGCCAAGGAAAGGGGCTAGAGACTGAAGCTTTCTTT. It is translated as CASSQGKGLETEAFF.

V usage is TRBV2 and J usage is TRBJ2-5, with 11 bases aligning to TRBD2. The CDR3 is made up of 18 amino acids. Germline lookup yields CDR1 SNHLY and CDR2 FYNNEI. V gave up 4 bases and J gave up 4 bases; unmatched junction bases: 14. The CDR3 spells CASSVSLAGEQNLETQYF. The CDR3 nucleotides are TGTGCCAGCAGTGTTTCACTAGCGGGAGAACAGAACTTAGAGACCCAGTACTTC.

This clone has just one count. The genes are TRBV3-1 (or the pseudogene TRBV3-2) and TRBJ2-3; 7 nucleotides align to TRBD1. Germline values: CDR1 LGHDT, CDR2 YNNKEL (reference sequence). CDR3 size: 15 residues. V lost 5 bases and J lost 3; bases outside the gene matches: 8. In DNA, the CDR3 is TGTGCCAGCAGCGAGACAGGGCACTTTACAGATACGCAGTATTTT. Translating it yields CASSETGHFTDTQYF.

V gene TRBV4-3 combines with J gene TRBJ2-7; 8 bases line up with TRBD1. The V and J ends lost 4 bases and 0 bases, in that order; junction bases with no gene match: 5. The CDR3 is 15 amino acids. The germline CDR1 and CDR2 sequences are LGHNA and YSLEER. CDR3 DNA: TGCGCCAGCAGCCCTGGACAGGGTAGCTCCTACGAGCAGTACTTC. It encodes CASSPGQGSSYEQYF.

The gene calls are TRBV7-2 and TRBJ2-5; D not certain. V dropped 2 bases and J dropped 2 bases, with 15 bases sitting between them. The CDR3 sequence is 16 residues long. CDR1 is SGHTA and CDR2 is FQGNSA in the germline V gene. CDR3 protein: CASSLLGIASQETQYF. Here the CDR3 DNA reads TGTGCCAGCAGCTTACTTGGTATCGCTAGTCAAGAGACCCAGTACTTC.

The V gene is TRBV5-5, the J gene TRBJ1-3; 10 nucleotides align to TRBD1. The V and J ends lost 5 bases and 0 bases, in that order; junction bases with no gene match: 8. Germline V gene lookup returns CDR1 SGHKS and CDR2 YYEKEE (reference sequence). This CDR3 has 17 amino acids. The DNA of the CDR3 is TGTGCCAGCAGGATCGGACAGGGGGGTTTCTCTGGAAACACCATATATTTT. Amino acid sequence: CASRIGQGGFSGNTIYF.